This TCR beta chain was identified in a study of response to subunit inactivated influenza vaccine. Points from the study as a whole: That few new T cells are recruited by each seasonal influenza vaccination was the authors' suggestion.

This clonotype turned up a few times. The antigen remains undetermined. TCRdb analysed the RT-PCR reads with MiXCR anew, one entry per CDR3 protein. The top ten clones hold 10% to 15% of a sample with around 470,000 distinct CDR3 sequences, approximately 7.2% of them seen once. Germline CDR1 DFQATT, CDR2 SNEGSKA (reference sequence). V shed 5 bases, J shed 0 bases, and the junction held 6 bases outside the gene matches. The CDR3 spans 15 residues. This sequence was found in a man aged 50-75 years who received an inactivated influenza vaccine. The specimen was PBMCs from blood, collected less than 30 months after vaccination. The chain has TRBV20-1 and TRBJ2-1; 8 nucleotides agree with TRBD1. The CDR3 region has the DNA TGCAGTGCTCCGGGACAGGCCAACTCCTACAATGAGCAGTTCTTC. Its protein is CSAPGQANSYNEQFF.